These 16 T cell receptor beta chains originate from one sample sequenced in a study of cytomegalovirus exposure and HLA in healthy donors. Primers for the PCR totalled 60 Vbeta and 13 Jbeta. TCRdb's table, derived via immunoSEQ multiplex PCR, lists solely in-frame clones and lacks some. The sample gives 110,000 or so clones, roughly 79% of which show up once; around 7.7% is in the top ten. Sample: PBMCs. Receptor source: a woman between 50 and 59 years old in good health and CMV-seropositive.

V is TRBV10-3 and J is TRBJ2-1; 9 bases are shared with TRBD2. There are 13 residues in the CDR3. Germline CDR1 is ENHRY and CDR2 is SYGVKD. V lost 8 bases, J lost 6 bases, and 5 bases stayed unmatched. The CDR3 coding sequence is TGTGCCATCGGAGCTAGCGGGACCAATGAGCAGTTCTTC. Translated: CAIGASGTNEQFF.

V and J are TRBV11-2 and TRBJ2-2; TRBD2 agrees at 8 bases. J lost 7 bases, V lost 3 bases, and 7 bases had no gene match. The germline V gene has CDR1 SGHAT and CDR2 FQNNGV. The CDR3 covers 15 residues. The CDR3 sequence: CASSFPGLAGGELFF. CDR3 bases: TGTGCCAGCAGCTTTCCCGGACTAGCTGGCGGGGAGCTGTTTTTT.

This clone was recorded only once. The CDR3 loop reads CSVGGGDETQYF. The CDR3 DNA follows: TGCAGCGTGGGGGGGGGTGACGAGACCCAGTACTTC. The V call is TRBV29-1, the J call TRBJ2-5; TRBD2 agrees at 7 bases. Losses at the gene ends were 6 bases for V and 5 bases for J; bases not matched to a gene: 6. Per germline, CDR1 SQVTM and CDR2 ANQGSEA. This CDR3 has 12 residues.

The CDR3 sequence: CASSLGGRQEETQYF. CDR3 coding DNA: TGTGCCAGCAGCTTAGGCGGTAGACAGGAAGAGACCCAGTACTTC. The J gene is TRBJ2-5, the V gene TRBV7-2; a weak D match, TRBD1 (6 bases). There are 15 residues in the CDR3. CDR1 SGHTA and CDR2 FQGNSA come from the germline V gene. V lost 1 base to trimming and J lost 3 bases, with 12 bases between them.

The chain joins TRBV5-1 to TRBJ2-1; weak D call: TRBD2 (6 bases). This CDR3 has 15 residues. V was clipped by 0 bases and J by 5 bases, with 12 bases between them. Germline assignment: CDR1 SGHRS and CDR2 YFSETQ. The DNA for the CDR3 is TGCGCCAGCAGCTTGGCACTAGGAGGGGACAATGAGCAGTTCTTC. This codes for CASSLALGGDNEQFF.

Only a few counts were recorded for this clone. This chain connects TRBV9 to TRBJ1-6; the D gene is possibly TRBD1 (6 bases). The CDR3 runs 12 residues. The V end lost 4 bases, the J end lost 7 bases, and 6 bases lay between the germline ends. CDR1 SGDLS and CDR2 YYNGEE come from the germline V gene. The CDR3 sequence: CASSTGNSPLHF. DNA for the CDR3: TGTGCCAGCAGCACAGGGAATTCACCCCTCCACTTT.

The rearrangement joins TRBV2 to TRBJ2-2, with TRBD1 matching 9 bases. Trimming removed 7 bases from V and 8 bases from J; junction bases left unmatched: 8. Germline V gives CDR1 SNHLY, CDR2 FYNNEI. This CDR3 spans 14 amino acids. CDR3 amino acids: CASIRDRVEGELFF. Here the CDR3 DNA reads TGTGCCAGCATCCGGGACAGGGTTGAGGGGGAGCTGTTTTTT.

A single count supports this clone. The chain recombines TRBV9 with TRBJ2-2; 7 nucleotides line up with TRBD2. This CDR3 region has 15 residues. The trim removed 0 bases at V and 4 bases at J, leaving 3 bases unmatched. Germline V gene data show CDR1 as SGDLS and CDR2 as YYNGEE. The CDR3 protein is CASSVAGGGTGELFF. CDR3 bases: TGTGCCAGCAGCGTAGCGGGGGGAGGCACCGGGGAGCTGTTTTTT.

The chain employs TRBV4-1 and TRBJ1-2; D is perhaps TRBD1 (6 bases). CDR3 length equals 16 residues. Germline CDR1 reads MGHRA; CDR2 reads YSYEKL. Trimming removed 4 bases from V and 0 bases from J, with 15 bases in between. This chain's CDR3 is CASSPQGGTTNYGYTF. In nucleotides, the CDR3 is TGCGCCAGCAGCCCCCAAGGGGGAACTACTAACTATGGCTACACCTTC.

This clone was seen a few times. DNA of the CDR3: TGTGCCAGCAGCTTGGACGGGAGGGCCAGGAACGAGCAGTACTTC. It specifies CASSLDGRARNEQYF. V is TRBV5-4 and J is TRBJ2-7, with 8 positions matching TRBD2. Germline values: CDR1 SGHNT, CDR2 YYREEE (reference sequence). This CDR3 is 15 amino acids long. Germline trimming cut 0 bases from V and 5 bases from J; bases unmatched to any gene: 7.

The chain couples TRBV7-8 to TRBJ2-7; TRBD2 aligns across 8 bases. CDR3 length equals 16 residues. In germline, CDR1 is SGHVS, CDR2 FQNEAQ. The V gene end was trimmed by 2 bases and the J gene end by 3 bases; junction bases not matched to a gene: 9. For the CDR3, the DNA is TGTGCCAGCAGCTTACGGACTGGGGCGGGGGGCTACGAGCAGTACTTC. Its translation: CASSLRTGAGGYEQYF.

This clone was counted between two and nine times. V usage is TRBV6-5 and J usage is TRBJ1-1, with D perhaps TRBD1 (6 bases). Germline V gene data show CDR1 as MNHEY and CDR2 as SVGAGI. The CDR3 spans 14 residues. V was trimmed by 10 bases and J by 5 bases, leaving 20 bases between them. CDR3 in DNA: TGTGCCACGGGAGAGGGGGGGAGGAGGACTGAAGCTTTCTTT. Translation gives CATGEGGRRTEAFF.

J is TRBJ2-4 and V is TRBV25-1; 9 bases line up with TRBD1. The length of the CDR3 is 13 residues. Germline assignment: CDR1 MGHDK and CDR2 SYGVNS. Trimming took 10 bases from V and 8 from J; bases not matched to a gene: 9. The CDR3 region is CATSGDRVYIQYF. In nucleotides, the CDR3 is TGTGCCACCTCGGGGGACAGGGTTTACATTCAGTACTTC.

This clone appeared a single time. The V and J genes are TRBV20-1 and TRBJ1-4, with no clear D. CDR3 length equals 11 residues. Trimming removed 2 bases from V and 7 bases from J, with 5 bases in between. Germline CDR1 and CDR2: DFQATT and SNEGSKA (reference sequence). CDR3 residues: CSARRGEKLFF. CDR3 in DNA: TGCAGTGCTAGACGGGGTGAAAAACTGTTTTTT.

The genes are TRBV19 and TRBJ2-7, with D perhaps matching TRBD2 (6 bases). Germline CDR1 is LNHDA and CDR2 is SQIVND (reference sequence). V was trimmed by 1 base and J by 5 bases, leaving 12 bases between them. The CDR3 is made up of 14 amino acids. The CDR3: CASSIGGTPHEQYF. CDR3 coding DNA: TGTGCCAGTAGTATAGGCGGGACCCCTCACGAGCAGTACTTC.

The rearrangement uses TRBV6-6 and TRBJ1-1, with D possibly TRBD1 on 5 matching bases. This CDR3 has 13 amino acids. Trimming pared 5 bases from V and 5 bases from J, leaving 12 bases between. CDR1 is MNHNY, CDR2 SVGAGI, per germline (reference sequence). CDR3 DNA sequence: TGTGCCAGCAGTGATTGGGGGGGAACTGAAGCTTTCTTT. Amino acid sequence: CASSDWGGTEAFF.